This T cell receptor (beta chain) is drawn from a study of spatial heterogeneity in lung cancer. Study-wide background: Strong correlation was found between tumor-region TCR transcript counts and a T cell module score from matched bulk RNA-seq. Mean representation of each unique TCR and UMI combination in the raw reads exceeded 8.5 occurrences. General study findings and limits: Tracking of tumor mutation counts was seen in expanded intratumoral alpha and beta TCR counts.

Time point denoted: sample taken at primary tumor resection. Tumor, nontumor lung or frozen PBMC supplied whole RNA that was sequenced unsorted. This clonotype occurred many times. The antigen is undetermined. The length of the CDR3 is 16 residues. Germline CDR1 LGHDT, CDR2 YNNKEL (reference sequence). Losses at the gene ends were 3 bases for V and 6 bases for J; bases not matched to a gene: 9. TCRdb independently ran MiXCR on the 5' RACE reads; one entry per CDR3 protein. The table shows 15,000 or so distinct CDR3 sequences, with about 4.8% occurring only once. The gene calls are TRBV3-1 and TRBJ2-2, with 8 bases identical to TRBD2. This specimen was lung tumor tissue, taken at surgery. The TCR originated in a female donor with early-stage non-small cell lung cancer. The CDR3 DNA reads as TGTGCCAGCAGCCACTCTCCGGGAGGGTCTGCCGGGGAGCTGTTTTTT. This gives the protein CASSHSPGGSAGELFF.